The present T cell receptor (beta chain) was sequenced within a study of shared clonotypes between healthy human individuals. Only CD45RO-negative cells positively selected for CCR7 counted as naive CD8 cells, so terminally differentiated effector memory CD45RA+ cells were excluded. Points on this clone: Antigen specificity is unknown.

Clones were read by immunoSEQ multiplex PCR, and TCRdb kept only the in-frame ones, dropping some. The table lists some 800,000 clones, about 91% of them singletons. The germline CDR1 and CDR2 sequences are SNHLY and FYNNEI. The CDR3 totals 13 residues. The V gene lost 0 bases and the J gene lost 9 bases, with 9 bases spanning the gap. Study-wide results and limits: An anticipated effect of sequencing depth on clonotype sharing among donors was recognized.

V is TRBV2 and J is TRBJ2-1, with D possibly being TRBD2 (5 bases). This TCR was sampled from a man between 25 and 39 years old in good health. The source material was naive CD8+ T cells sorted from blood. The CDR3 sequence is CASSEALGSEQFF. The DNA of the CDR3 is TGTGCCAGCAGTGAAGCGCTTGGGAGTGAGCAGTTCTTC.